The 16 T cell receptor beta chains given below trace back to one sample, sequenced in a study of blood T cells in healthy people across ages. For the second PCR, which ran for roughly 6 to 12 cycles, a sample-barcoded 5' primer and a J-beta primer mix were used. One entry per CDR3 protein results from TCRdb running MiXCR on the 5' RACE reads. The repertoire holds around 1,600,000 distinct CDR3 sequences, with roughly 43% as singletons. Sequenced input: blood. The source of these receptors is a woman younger than 35 in good health.

This clonotype came up once. The V and J genes are TRBV7-8 and TRBJ1-2; D is unclear. Trimming shortened V by 6 bases and J by 4 bases, and 24 bases separated the two germline ends. Germline CDR1 and CDR2: SGHVS and FQNEAQ. CDR3 length: 17 residues. Written as DNA, the CDR3 is TGTGCCAGCAGTAGTTTGTACTCGGGAAAATCTGGCTATGGCTACACCTTC. Translated, it gives CASSSLYSGKSGYGYTF.

The chain employs TRBV5-1 and TRBJ2-7; D is uncertain. The CDR3 has 13 amino acids. The germline gives CDR1 SGHRS, CDR2 YFSETQ. Trimming left V 3 bases short and J 3 bases short, with 10 bases between. Written as DNA, the CDR3 is TGCGCCAGCAGCTCCAAGGGAAGCTACGAGCAGTACTTC. Amino acid sequence: CASSSKGSYEQYF.

V gene TRBV20-1 combines with J gene TRBJ2-1; D remains ambiguous. The CDR3 has 12 amino acids. V dropped 6 bases and J dropped 4 bases, with 10 bases sitting between them. CDR1 DFQATT and CDR2 SNEGSKA come from the germline V gene (reference sequence). CDR3 nucleotide sequence: TGCAGTGCCCACCCCACATACAATGAGCAGTTCTTC. The encoded protein is CSAHPTYNEQFF.

In DNA form, the CDR3 reads TGTGCCAGCTCACGGGCGGAAATGAACACTGAAGCTTTCTTT. Translation gives CASSRAEMNTEAFF. V gene TRBV18 combines with J gene TRBJ1-1; D call uncertain. The CDR3 has 14 residues. The germline CDR1 and CDR2 sequences are KGHSH and LQKENI. V lost 4 bases, J lost 0 bases, and 9 bases lay in between. The variable domain in full, with the rest retrieved from reference TRBV18 and TRBJ1-1, is NAGVMQNPRHLVRRRGQEARLRCSPMKGHSHVYWYRQLPEEGLKFMVYLQKENIIDESGMPKERFSAEFPKEGPSILRIQQVVRGDSAAYFCASSRAEMNTEAFFGQGTRLTVV.

The chain links TRBV20-1 to TRBJ2-3; TRBD2 agrees at 14 bases. V lost 5 bases, J lost 0 bases, and 4 bases stayed unmatched. The CDR3 loop spans 16 amino acids. Germline V CDR1 and CDR2: DFQATT, SNEGSKA (reference sequence). The chain's CDR3 is CSAGTSGSLSTDTQYF. The CDR3 nucleotides read TGCAGTGCTGGGACTAGCGGGAGTCTGAGCACAGATACGCAGTATTTT.

This clonotype has a count of ten or more. The junction and the germline gene differ at one end; a read error may be behind it. The V and J genes are TRBV7-2 and TRBJ2-7; D is undetermined. The CDR3 contains 14 residues. Germline V lookup: CDR1 SGHTA, CDR2 FQGNSA. The CDR3: CASSLVAASYEQYF. DNA of the CDR3: TGTGCCAGCAGTTTAGTGGCAGCCTCCTACGAGCAGTACTTC.

The chain carries TRBV20-1 and TRBJ2-3; no definite D call. The V gene's germline CDR1 is DFQATT and CDR2 SNEGSKA (reference sequence). Trimming cost V 2 bases and J 2 bases, with 14 bases left between them. This CDR3 region has 15 residues. The CDR3 sequence is CSARTQATLTDTQYF. The DNA of the CDR3 is TGCAGTGCTAGAACTCAGGCGACCCTCACAGATACGCAGTATTTT.

The chain couples TRBV2 to TRBJ2-7; a possible D gene is TRBD1 (5 bases). The CDR3 covers 15 residues. V lost 3 bases and J 2 bases, leaving 14 bases between the germline ends. Germline-derived CDR1 and CDR2 are SNHLY and FYNNEI. The CDR3 loop reads CASSESGLGPYEQYF. CDR3 nucleotides: TGTGCCAGCAGTGAGAGTGGCCTGGGGCCCTACGAGCAGTACTTC.

The rearrangement uses TRBV7-2 and TRBJ2-3; D gene unclear. The CDR3 is 12 amino acids. Trimming took off 2 bases at V and 7 bases at J, with 7 bases between the two ends. Germline V gives CDR1 SGHTA, CDR2 FQGNSA. The CDR3 spells CASSLTPNTQYF. DNA of the CDR3: TGTGCCAGCAGCTTAACCCCAAATACGCAGTATTTT.

This clonotype was picked up one time. J is TRBJ2-5 and V is TRBV12-3 or TRBV12-4, with 12 bases identical to TRBD2. The J call could be wrong; TRBJ2-7 is a better fit for the DNA end. This CDR3 comprises 15 residues. CDR3 sequence: CASSPRLAGEHEQYF. DNA for the CDR3: TGTGCCAGCAGTCCCAGACTAGCGGGAGAACACGAGCAGTACTTC.

V and J are TRBV7-9 and TRBJ1-4; weak D call: TRBD1 (5 bases). The V end lost 10 bases, the J end lost 3 bases, and 15 bases lay between the germline ends. The CDR3 loop spans 14 amino acids. Per germline, CDR1 SEHNR and CDR2 FQNEAQ (reference sequence). Here the CDR3 reads CATFRDRANEKLFF. CDR3 DNA: TGTGCCACCTTTAGGGACCGGGCTAATGAAAAACTGTTTTTT.

The rearrangement links TRBV5-1 to TRBJ1-4; tentative D call: TRBD1 (6 bases). CDR1 and CDR2 from the germline V gene are SGHRS and YFSETQ. The length of the CDR3 is 15 residues. Trimming pared 4 bases from V and 5 bases from J, leaving 15 bases between. The CDR3 is CASSPAGTLNEKLFF. The CDR3 region has the DNA TGCGCCAGCAGCCCAGCCGGGACATTAAATGAAAAACTGTTTTTT.

This clonotype was counted a few times. The J gene is TRBJ2-1, the V gene TRBV2; D is uncertain. V lost 5 bases to trimming and J lost 6 bases, with 11 bases between them. The CDR3 is 13 residues long. Germline CDR1 is SNHLY and CDR2 is FYNNEI. CDR3 sequence (DNA): TGTGCCAGCAGTATCCGACTGAGCAATGAGCAGTTCTTC. The encoded protein is CASSIRLSNEQFF. Full variable domain (rest looked up from reference TRBV2 and TRBJ2-1): EPEVTQTPSHQVTQMGQEVILRCVPISNHLYFYWYRQILGQKVEFLVSFYNNEISEKSEIFDDQFSVERPDGSNFTLKIRSTKLEDSAMYFCASSIRLSNEQFFGPGTRLTVL.

The rearrangement uses TRBV15 and TRBJ2-1, with TRBD1 as a possible D gene (6 bases). CDR1 and CDR2 from the germline V gene are LNHNV and YYDKDF (reference sequence). This CDR3 has 16 residues. V lost 5 bases and J 0 bases, leaving 14 bases between the germline ends. CDR3 DNA: TGTGCCACCAGCCAAGACAGGCCGAGCTCCTACAATGAGCAGTTCTTC. Encoded protein: CATSQDRPSSYNEQFF. The whole variable domain, remainder taken from reference TRBV15 and TRBJ2-1, is DAMVIQNPRYQVTQFGKPVTLSCSQTLNHNVMYWYQQKSSQAPKLLFHYYDKDFNNEADTPDNFQSRRPNTSFCFLDIRSPGLGDTAMYLCATSQDRPSSYNEQFFGPGTRLTVL.

The chain is built from TRBV6-1 and TRBJ1-4; D is uncertain. The V end was cut by 7 bases, the J end by 2 bases, with 11 bases between. The germline CDR1 and CDR2 sequences are MNHNS and SASEGT. CDR3 size: 14 residues. The CDR3 DNA reads TGTGCCAGCACCCGGAGGACGACTAATGAAAAACTGTTTTTT. Amino acid sequence: CASTRRTTNEKLFF.

The chain is built from TRBV9 and TRBJ2-4; TRBD1 might be the D (5 bases). The assigned J gene may be wrong: the sequence end matches TRBJ2-7 better. The CDR3 is made up of 15 amino acids. CDR1 is SGDLS, CDR2 YYNGEE, per germline. The CDR3 DNA reads as TGTGCCAGCAGCGTAGAACAGGCATCTATCTACGAGCAGTACTTC. Translated, it gives CASSVEQASIYEQYF.